The 27 T cell receptor beta chains in this list originate from one sample, sequenced in a study of cytomegalovirus exposure and HLA in healthy donors. Amplification used 60 Vbeta primers and 13 Jbeta primers. TCRdb's copy holds only in-frame clones and misses some; the assay was immunoSEQ multiplex PCR. The repertoire holds more than 95,000 clones, 60% to 75% seen once, with about 3.5% in the top ten. The source material was PBMCs. All receptors come from a man aged 55-75 years in good health and CMV-seronegative.

The V gene is TRBV5-1, the J gene TRBJ1-1; 7 nucleotides line up with TRBD1. The CDR3 runs 15 residues. Losses at the gene ends were 9 bases for V and 5 bases for J; bases not matched to a gene: 16. Germline assignment: CDR1 SGHRS and CDR2 YFSETQ. The CDR3 loop is CATGGREGESTEAFF. Here the CDR3 DNA reads TGCGCCACAGGGGGAAGAGAGGGTGAAAGTACTGAAGCTTTCTTT.

This clone was seen a handful of times. The V gene is TRBV10-3, the J gene TRBJ1-2, with TRBD1 matching 7 bases. V dropped 6 bases and J dropped 8; count of bases not matched to a gene: 12. The CDR3 length is 14 residues. Germline CDR1 is ENHRY and CDR2 is SYGVKD. CDR3 coding DNA: TGTGCCATCAGCGGCGACAGGGTGGGAACGGGCTACACCTTC. Its translation: CAISGDRVGTGYTF.

The chain has TRBV10-1 and TRBJ2-7; maybe TRBD1 (5 bases). Trimming pared 1 base from V and 0 bases from J, leaving 7 bases between. The CDR3 sequence is 14 residues long. From germline, CDR1 is WNHNN and CDR2 SYGVQD (reference sequence). In DNA form, the CDR3 reads TGCGCCAGCAGTGAGTTGCAGGGCTCCTACGAGCAGTACTTC. This encodes CASSELQGSYEQYF.

There are a few counts of this clone. The chain is built from TRBV25-1 and TRBJ1-2; 8 bases agree with TRBD1. The junction had 3 bases not matched to a gene; V was cut back by 4 bases and J by 8 bases. The CDR3 has 12 residues. Per the germline V gene, CDR1 is MGHDK and CDR2 is SYGVNS. The CDR3 sequence is CASSGRGQGYTF. Here the CDR3 DNA reads TGTGCCAGCAGTGGCAGGGGGCAGGGCTACACCTTC.

This rearrangement joins TRBV6-5 to TRBJ2-6, with D uncertain. Per the germline V gene, CDR1 is MNHEY and CDR2 is SVGAGI. Deletions cut 1 base from V and 0 bases from J, with 7 bases between. The CDR3 extends over 16 amino acids. The CDR3 loop reads CASSYYSGSGANVLTF. Written as DNA, the CDR3 is TGTGCCAGCAGTTACTACTCGGGCTCTGGGGCCAACGTCCTGACTTTC.

The gene calls are TRBV28 and TRBJ1-4, with 10 bases fitting TRBD1. V lost 7 bases and J lost 6; bases outside the gene matches: 20. The CDR3 loop spans 19 amino acids. CDR1 MDHEN and CDR2 SYDVKM come from the germline V gene. This CDR3 reads CASNPNDAETGGMHEKLFF. CDR3 nucleotide sequence: TGTGCCAGCAATCCTAACGACGCAGAGACAGGGGGCATGCATGAAAAACTGTTTTTT.

About this clone itself: Other DNA sequences of this sample code for an identical CDR3. The J gene is TRBJ1-1, the V gene TRBV2; TRBD1 might be the D (5 bases). The germline V gene encodes CDR1 SNHLY and CDR2 FYNNEI. V gave up 6 bases and J gave up 1 base, with 12 bases separating them. This CDR3 region has 14 residues. This chain's CDR3 is CASRGGVGNTEAFF. CDR3 in DNA: TGTGCCAGCAGGGGGGGGGTCGGGAACACTGAAGCTTTCTTT.

This chain joins TRBV6-1 and TRBJ2-5; 9 bases are a match to TRBD1. Trimming at V came to 3 bases and at J to 11 bases, leaving 10 bases not matched to a gene. The V gene's germline CDR1 is MNHNS and CDR2 SASEGT. This CDR3 has 14 amino acids. The CDR3 sequence is CASSDGTGSEEQYF. CDR3 nucleotide sequence: TGTGCCAGCAGTGACGGGACAGGGAGTGAAGAGCAGTACTTC.

The chain's CDR3 is CASSPSKGAEAFF. CDR3 sequence (DNA): TGTGCCAGCAGTCCCTCGAAGGGGGCTGAAGCTTTCTTT. The chain has TRBV6-5 and TRBJ1-1; the D gene is possibly TRBD1 (6 bases). Germline V lookup: CDR1 MNHEY, CDR2 SVGAGI. V dropped 5 bases and J dropped 6 bases, with 13 bases sitting between them. This CDR3 has 13 amino acids.

This rearrangement joins TRBV4-1 to TRBJ2-3, with 10 bases fitting TRBD2. V shed 0 bases and J 6 bases; nucleotides not matched to a gene: 6. Germline V gene data show CDR1 as MGHRA and CDR2 as YSYEKL. The CDR3 runs 16 residues. CDR3 sequence reads: CASSQDSGRAGDTQYF. CDR3 coding DNA: TGCGCCAGCAGCCAAGACAGCGGGAGGGCTGGGGATACGCAGTATTTT.

The rearrangement links TRBV5-1 to TRBJ2-7; D perhaps matches TRBD2 (6 bases). The CDR3 loop spans 15 amino acids. V was shortened by 4 bases and J by 2 bases, with 16 bases between the two germline ends. CDR1 is SGHRS, CDR2 YFSETQ, per germline. The CDR3 DNA reads as TGCGCCAGCAGCCGCCTGATGGGGGGAACCTACGAGCAGTACTTC. The encoded protein is CASSRLMGGTYEQYF. The complete variable domain, with remaining parts taken from reference TRBV5-1 and TRBJ2-7, reads KAGVTQTPRYLIKTRGQQVTLSCSPISGHRSVSWYQQTPGQGLQFLFEYFSETQRNKGNFPGRFSGRQFSNSRSEMNVSTLELGDSALYLCASSRLMGGTYEQYFGPGTRLTVT.

The V gene is TRBV7-9, the J gene TRBJ2-7, with a tentative D call TRBD2 (5 bases). Trimming left V 5 bases short and J 3 bases short, with 14 bases between. Germline V lookup: CDR1 SEHNR, CDR2 FQNEAQ (reference sequence). The CDR3 sequence is 14 residues long. This chain's CDR3 is CASSKEERRYEQYF. The DNA of the CDR3 is TGTGCCAGCAGCAAAGAGGAGCGGCGCTACGAGCAGTACTTC.

The rearrangement joins TRBV14 to TRBJ2-1; 7 positions agree with TRBD2. Per the germline V gene, CDR1 is SGHDN and CDR2 is FVKESK. Losses at the gene ends were 1 base for V and 2 bases for J; bases not matched to a gene: 8. The CDR3 has 17 amino acids. The CDR3 sequence: CASSQGGPGGPYNEQFF. In nucleotides, the CDR3 is TGTGCCAGCAGCCAAGGCGGGCCGGGAGGTCCCTACAATGAGCAGTTCTTC.

This clone showed up just a few times. The J gene is TRBJ2-5, the V gene TRBV7-9, with D tentatively TRBD2 (7 bases). V lost 5 bases, J lost 2 bases, and 18 bases lay in between. Germline V CDR1 and CDR2: SEHNR, FQNEAQ (reference sequence). CDR3 length: 16 amino acids. CDR3 amino acids: CASSPRGGGMQETQYF. The DNA for the CDR3 is TGTGCCAGCAGCCCAAGGGGGGGAGGGATGCAAGAGACCCAGTACTTC.

This clone has a single count. The rearrangement uses TRBV2 and TRBJ1-5; D ambiguous. Between the trimmed V and J ends, which lost 2 bases and 6 bases, there was a span of 11 bases. CDR3 length: 14 residues. CDR1 and CDR2 from the germline V gene are SNHLY and FYNNEI. CDR3 loop: CASSESAGGQPQHF. The CDR3 DNA is TGTGCCAGCAGTGAATCAGCGGGTGGTCAGCCCCAGCATTTT.

The rearrangement joins TRBV5-4 to TRBJ2-1; TRBD1 aligns across 10 bases. CDR3 length: 16 amino acids. With V trimmed by 0 bases and J by 7 bases, 7 bases remained unmatched. CDR1 and CDR2 (germline): SGHNT, YYREEE (reference sequence). The CDR3 loop is CASSLGRDRGLNEQFF. The DNA for the CDR3 is TGTGCCAGCAGCTTGGGTCGGGACAGGGGATTGAATGAGCAGTTCTTC.

The genes are TRBV19 and TRBJ1-3; possibly TRBD1 for D (6 bases). CDR3 length: 20 amino acids. The germline gives CDR1 LNHDA, CDR2 SQIVND (reference sequence). The V end was cut by 4 bases, the J end by 0 bases, with 25 bases between. CDR3 in amino acids: CASSKRRAGHLGGSGNTIYF. As DNA, the CDR3 is TGTGCCAGTAGTAAAAGAAGGGCCGGACACTTAGGGGGCTCTGGAAACACCATATATTTT.

The chain has TRBV7-2 and TRBJ2-3; D not resolved. Trimming took off 8 bases at V and 1 base at J, with 13 bases between the two ends. Germline-derived CDR1 and CDR2 are SGHTA and FQGNSA. CDR3 length equals 14 residues. CDR3 DNA sequence: TGTGCCAGCTGCCCGGGTTCGGGCACAGATACGCAGTATTTT. Translation: CASCPGSGTDTQYF.

This chain links TRBV10-1 with TRBJ2-5; 11 bases are shared with TRBD2. The tail of the sequence fits TRBJ2-7 better, so the J call may be wrong. This CDR3 has 15 residues. In germline, CDR1 is WNHNN, CDR2 SYGVQD (reference sequence). Here the CDR3 reads CASSRTSGRKYEQYF. As DNA, the CDR3 is TGCGCCAGCAGCCGGACTAGCGGGCGAAAATACGAGCAGTACTTC.

This chain links TRBV10-3 with TRBJ2-2; 7 nucleotides line up with TRBD1. V lost 2 bases and J lost 4; bases outside the gene matches: 7. The CDR3 spans 16 residues. The V gene's germline CDR1 is ENHRY and CDR2 SYGVKD. The CDR3 loop reads CAISEIQGDPTGELFF. In DNA, the CDR3 is TGTGCCATCAGTGAGATCCAGGGGGACCCCACCGGGGAGCTGTTTTTT.

The rearrangement uses TRBV7-3 and TRBJ2-2, with 10 bases that match TRBD2. V lost 8 bases, J lost 4 bases, and 7 bases stayed unmatched. The CDR3 is 15 amino acids. CDR1 and CDR2 (germline): SGHTA, FQGTGA. This CDR3 reads CASSQREGGTGELFF. In nucleotides, the CDR3 is TGTGCCAGCTCCCAGCGGGAGGGGGGCACCGGGGAGCTGTTTTTT. Full variable domain (remainder filled in from reference TRBV7-3 and TRBJ2-2): GAGVSQTPSNKVTEKGKYVELRCDPISGHTALYWYRQSLGQGPEFLIYFQGTGAADDSGLPNDRFFAVRPEGSVSTLKIQRTERGDSAVYLCASSQREGGTGELFFGEGSRLTVL.

This clone was found a few times. The rearrangement links TRBV5-1 to TRBJ2-2, with a possible D match to TRBD2 (5 bases). V was shortened by 1 base and J by 1 base, with 11 bases between the two germline ends. Looked up from germline, CDR1 is SGHRS and CDR2 is YFSETQ. The CDR3 sequence is 16 residues long. CDR3 bases: TGCGCCAGCAGCTTGTTTAAGGCGGGGAACACCGGGGAGCTGTTTTTT. It specifies CASSLFKAGNTGELFF. Based on the CDR3 plus reference TRBV5-1 and TRBJ2-2, the full variable domain is KAGVTQTPRYLIKTRGQQVTLSCSPISGHRSVSWYQQTPGQGLQFLFEYFSETQRNKGNFPGRFSGRQFSNSRSEMNVSTLELGDSALYLCASSLFKAGNTGELFFGEGSRLTVL.

This clone occurred once. The chain combines TRBV27 with TRBJ1-2; no reliable D call. From germline, CDR1 is MNHEY and CDR2 SMNVEV (reference sequence). Trimming took 0 bases from V and 0 from J, leaving 8 bases between them. CDR3 length equals 15 residues. The CDR3 is CASSLSRGTNYGYTF. The CDR3, as DNA: TGTGCCAGCAGTTTATCACGCGGTACTAACTATGGCTACACCTTC.

This clone has only a few counts. V gene TRBV7-9 combines with J gene TRBJ1-1; D perhaps matches TRBD1 (5 bases). Germline V lookup: CDR1 SEHNR, CDR2 FQNEAQ (reference sequence). Between the trimmed V and J ends, which lost 11 bases and 4 bases, there was a span of 17 bases. The CDR3 sequence is 13 residues long. The CDR3 DNA follows: TGTGCCGGCTTAGGGGTTTACGGCACTGAAGCTTTCTTT. Amino acids: CAGLGVYGTEAFF.

This chain links TRBV6-1 with TRBJ1-2; D gene uncertain. CDR1 and CDR2 (germline): MNHNS, SASEGT. The CDR3 spans 13 residues. V shed 2 bases and J shed 1 base, with 5 bases lying between them. This chain's CDR3 is CASSEQINYGYTF. The CDR3, as DNA: TGTGCCAGCAGTGAACAGATTAACTATGGCTACACCTTC.

The chain joins TRBV6-1 to TRBJ2-1, with 7 bases that match TRBD2. The CDR3 totals 13 residues. V lost 7 bases and J lost 4; bases outside the gene matches: 4. Looked up from germline, CDR1 is MNHNS and CDR2 is SASEGT. This CDR3 is CASTASGYNEQFF. DNA of the CDR3: TGTGCCAGCACGGCTAGCGGTTACAATGAGCAGTTCTTC.

The chain employs TRBV7-3 and TRBJ2-6; 11 bases match TRBD1. The V and J ends lost 5 bases and 0 bases, in that order; junction bases with no gene match: 3. Germline V lookup: CDR1 SGHTA, CDR2 FQGTGA. This CDR3 is 17 amino acids long. The CDR3 nucleotides read TGTGCCAGCAGCGCCGGGACAGGGGGCTCTGGGGCCAACGTCCTGACTTTC. This codes for CASSAGTGGSGANVLTF.